The clone carrying this T cell receptor beta chain appeared a few times. Its cognate antigen is unknown. The entry originates in a study of post-analysis software for immune sequencing data. Study-wide background: Relapsing-remitting, secondary progressive and progressive-relapsing multiple sclerosis were all included among the disease courses. The study's findings and limits: Normalized Chao1 diversity was significantly reduced in patients versus controls. Batch-mates among the samples co-clustered strongly by F measure.

cDNA libraries of TCR beta carried unique molecular identifiers. T cells numbering roughly 1 to 10 million yielded some 520,000 cDNA molecules. TCRdb processed the PCR reads anew with MiXCR; each CDR3 protein has one entry. The sample records approximately 770,000 distinct CDR3 sequences, roughly 46% being singletons. Material: blood. The clonotype was recovered from a girl between 5 and 17 years old with multiple sclerosis.

The CDR3 loop reads CASSQGTHLNEQFF. Here the CDR3 DNA reads TGTGCCAGCAGCCAGGGCACCCACCTCAATGAGCAGTTCTTC. The chain couples TRBV9 to TRBJ2-1; a possible D gene is TRBD1 (5 bases). Germline V gene data show CDR1 as SGDLS and CDR2 as YYNGEE. The length of the CDR3 is 14 residues. With 4 bases removed from V and 6 bases from J, the gap between germline ends came to 14 bases.